The 19 T cell receptor beta chains given below trace back to one sample, sequenced in a study of regulatory T cells in long-lasting Graves disease. The time point here: newly diagnosed GD, antithyroid drugs for less than 3 months. RNA extracted from PBMCs served as the sequencing template. TCR beta libraries were built with iRepertoire HTBI primers and Arm-PCR of CDR3 regions. TCRdb fed the multiplex PCR reads into MiXCR, producing one record per CDR3 protein. The data contain a few hundred thousand distinct CDR3 sequences, 15% of them singletons. These data also formed part of another study, on T cells in Graves' hyperthyroidism and ophthalmopathy.

The input for sequencing was peripheral blood mononuclear cells (PBMCs), taken at new diagnosis, from a patient treated with antithyroid drugs. The source is a woman aged 40 to 55 with Graves disease.

Turning to this clonotype: A far larger clone is one base from this, pointing to a likely read error. V is TRBV2 and J is TRBJ2-1, with D perhaps matching TRBD1 (5 bases). TRBJ2-5 explains the end of the DNA better; the J call may be wrong. CDR1 and CDR2 (germline): SNHLY, FYNNEI. The CDR3 sequence is 13 residues long. The CDR3 nucleotides read TGTGCCAGCAGCGAGGCAGGGATAGAGACCCAGTACTTC. Translating it yields CASSEAGIETQYF.

The chain links TRBV9 to TRBJ1-2; D call uncertain. The CDR3 extends over 15 amino acids. Germline V gene lookup returns CDR1 SGDLS and CDR2 YYNGEE. The germline V and J ends were trimmed by 0 bases and 4 bases, with 13 bases remaining between them. This CDR3 reads CASSVADLMGYGYTF. In nucleotides, the CDR3 is TGTGCCAGCAGCGTAGCCGATCTTATGGGCTATGGCTACACCTTC.

The chain carries TRBV19 and TRBJ2-1; 8 bases are a match to TRBD2. J lost 6 bases, V lost 4 bases, and 5 bases had no gene match. Per germline, CDR1 LNHDA and CDR2 SQIVND (reference sequence). The CDR3 is made up of 14 amino acids. The CDR3 region is CASSTGTRLNEQFF. The CDR3 bases are TGTGCCAGTAGTACCGGGACTAGGCTCAATGAGCAGTTCTTC.

The sample holds many counts of this clonotype. This CDR3 reads CASSEYYGGGSPSTDTQYF. For the CDR3, the DNA is TGTGCCAGCAGTGAATATTACGGCGGGGGGTCTCCTAGCACAGATACGCAGTATTTT. This rearrangement joins TRBV25-1 to TRBJ2-3, with TRBD2 identical over 8 bases. The CDR3 is 19 residues long. Germline CDR1 reads MGHDK; CDR2 reads SYGVNS. The V gene end was trimmed by 0 bases and the J gene end by 0 bases; junction bases not matched to a gene: 11. The variable domain in full, with the rest retrieved from reference TRBV25-1 and TRBJ2-3, is EADIYQTPRYLVIGTGKKITLECSQTMGHDKMYWYQQDPGMELHLIHYSYGVNSTEKGDLSSESTVSRIRTEHFPLTLESARPSHTSQYLCASSEYYGGGSPSTDTQYFGPGTRLTVL.

This clonotype was counted many times. The chain combines TRBV2 with TRBJ1-1; perhaps TRBD1 as D (5 bases). The CDR3 length is 13 residues. Germline-derived CDR1 and CDR2 are SNHLY and FYNNEI. V was pared by 7 bases and J by 1 base, with 10 bases between. Here the CDR3 DNA reads TGTGCCAGCACCTTAAGGGGGAACACTGAAGCTTTCTTT. Its protein product is CASTLRGNTEAFF.

Many counts were recorded for this clonotype. The chain carries TRBV6-1 and TRBJ2-2; 10 bases agree with TRBD2. The CDR3 covers 16 residues. The ends lost 6 bases at V and 5 bases at J; junction bases unmatched: 9. CDR1 is MNHNS, CDR2 SASEGT, per germline. The CDR3 coding sequence is TGTGCCAGCAGGAGGGGACCTAGCGGGAGAACCGGGGAGCTGTTTTTT. It translates to CASRRGPSGRTGELFF.

This clonotype appeared many times. This chain joins TRBV7-2 and TRBJ1-6; the match to TRBD1 covers 9 bases. Trimming removed 6 bases from V and 9 bases from J; junction bases left unmatched: 9. The CDR3 length is 15 residues. In germline, CDR1 is SGHTA, CDR2 FQGNSA. The CDR3 region has the DNA TGTGCCAGCAGAATCGGGACAGGGCATAGTTCACCCCTCCACTTT. Translated, it gives CASRIGTGHSSPLHF.

This clonotype came up many times. This chain links TRBV29-1 with TRBJ2-7, with D possibly matching TRBD1 (6 bases). CDR1 SQVTM and CDR2 ANQGSEA come from the germline V gene. This CDR3 is 13 amino acids long. Trimming removed 6 bases at V and 6 bases at J, with 18 bases between. CDR3 coding DNA: TGCAGCGTCCGGACAGCGGCTATGGGCGAGCAGTACTTC. It is translated as CSVRTAAMGEQYF.

This clonotype was recorded many times. This sequence joins TRBV12-3 or TRBV12-4 and TRBJ2-1, with 8 bases lining up with TRBD1. This CDR3 region has 14 residues. Germline trimming cut 6 bases from V and 6 bases from J; bases unmatched to any gene: 7. The DNA for the CDR3 is TGTGCCAGCAGCTCAAACGACAGGGGCAATGAGCAGTTCTTC. This encodes CASSSNDRGNEQFF.

About this clonotype: A read error may explain this, as a much larger clone is one base away. The V gene is TRBV12-3 or TRBV12-4, the J gene TRBJ2-1; 11 nucleotides align to TRBD2. Trimming at V came to 3 bases and at J to 8 bases, leaving 6 bases not matched to a gene. The CDR3 sequence is 15 residues long. The CDR3 sequence: CASSLQLAGADEQFF. CDR3 in DNA: TGTGCCAGCAGTTTGCAACTAGCGGGAGCAGATGAGCAGTTCTTC.

This clonotype was seen only a few times. This chain connects TRBV3-1 to TRBJ2-1, with 10 nucleotides matching TRBD1. Trimming took 4 bases from V and 8 from J; bases not matched to a gene: 8. Germline V CDR1 and CDR2: LGHDT, YNNKEL (reference sequence). This CDR3 region has 15 residues. CDR3 sequence: CASSLRDRGFDEQFF. CDR3 bases: TGTGCCAGCAGCCTCCGGGACAGGGGTTTCGATGAGCAGTTCTTC.

This clonotype turned up a few times. The CDR3 DNA sequence: TGTGCCAGCAGCCCGGACGACGCCTACAATGAGCAGTTCTTC. Its protein is CASSPDDAYNEQFF. This chain joins TRBV5-6 and TRBJ2-1; no clear D. The germline V gene has CDR1 SGHDT and CDR2 YYEEEE. The CDR3 spans 14 residues. Trimming took 4 bases from V and 2 from J, leaving 10 bases between them.

The rearrangement joins TRBV5-1 to TRBJ2-2; a possible D gene is TRBD1 (5 bases). Trimming took 7 bases from V and 1 from J, leaving 8 bases between them. Germline loops: CDR1 SGHRS, CDR2 YFSETQ. The CDR3 runs 13 residues. The CDR3 nucleotides are TGCGCCAGCTACACAGGGAACACCGGGGAGCTGTTTTTT. This codes for CASYTGNTGELFF.

Details on this clonotype: A far larger clone differs by one base, so this is likely a read error. This chain connects TRBV14 to TRBJ1-5, with unresolved D. The germline CDR1 and CDR2 sequences are SGHDN and FVKESK. V lost 6 bases and J 3 bases, leaving 15 bases between the germline ends. This CDR3 contains 15 residues. The CDR3 loop is CASSPFESDNQPQHF. The DNA of the CDR3 is TGTGCCAGCAGTCCCTTTGAAAGCGACAATCAGCCCCAGCATTTT. Together with reference TRBV14 and TRBJ1-5, the CDR3 gives the full variable domain: EAGVTQFPSHSVIEKGQTVTLRCDPISGHDNLYWYRRVMGKEIKFLLHFVKESKQDESGMPNNRFLAERTGGTYSTLKVQPAELEDSGVYFCASSPFESDNQPQHFGDGTRLSIL.

V and J are TRBV20-1 and TRBJ2-1, with 10 bases lining up with TRBD2. J was trimmed by 4 bases and V by 4 bases; bases with no gene match: 10. Germline CDR1 and CDR2: DFQATT and SNEGSKA (reference sequence). This CDR3 is 16 amino acids long. The CDR3 is CSAKVPSGREYNEQFF. CDR3 in DNA: TGCAGTGCTAAGGTACCTAGCGGGAGAGAATACAATGAGCAGTTCTTC.

This clonotype occurred a few times. A read error may explain this, as a much larger clone is one base away. The V call is TRBV11-2, the J call TRBJ2-1; the match to TRBD2 covers 16 bases. Germline-derived CDR1 and CDR2 are SGHAT and FQNNGV. This CDR3 is 19 amino acids long. CDR3 DNA: TGTGCCAGCAGCTTACGAGGGACTAGCGGGAGGGCAGCATACAATGAGCGGTTCTTC. Translation gives CASSLRGTSGRAAYNERFF.

The count of this clonotype is one. The chain recombines TRBV5-4 with TRBJ1-1, with D maybe TRBD1 (5 bases). Germline CDR1 and CDR2: SGHNT and YYREEE (reference sequence). Trimming stripped 0 bases from V and 4 bases from J, with 19 bases between. CDR3 size: 17 residues. CDR3 loop: CASSLGGIGPLATEAFF. The DNA for the CDR3 is TGTGCCAGCAGCTTGGGGGGCATTGGGCCGCTGGCCACTGAAGCTTTCTTT.

The chain employs TRBV20-1 and TRBJ2-7; D gene ambiguous. V was cut by 3 bases and J by 4 bases, with 13 bases left in between. This CDR3 is built from 13 residues. Per germline, CDR1 DFQATT and CDR2 SNEGSKA (reference sequence). This CDR3 reads CSASPYYPYEQYF. CDR3 nucleotides: TGCAGTGCTAGTCCATACTACCCTTACGAGCAGTACTTC.

The sample holds a few counts of this clonotype. The V and J genes are TRBV7-9 and TRBJ2-2, with 10 bases aligning to TRBD2. V lost 2 bases to trimming and J lost 5 bases; unmatched junction nucleotides: 5. CDR1 and CDR2 (germline): SEHNR, FQNEAQ (reference sequence). The CDR3 is 16 residues long. The CDR3 spells CASSLLAGVRTGELFF. The CDR3 region has the DNA TGTGCCAGCAGCTTACTAGCGGGAGTCCGGACCGGGGAGCTGTTTTTT.